Below are 8 T cell receptor beta chains sequenced from a single sample in a study of T cells in localized non-small cell lung cancer. Here immunoSEQ multiplex PCR was the method, and the copy in TCRdb shows in-frame clones only, minus some. The sample contains 30,000 to 45,000 clones, about four fifths of which appear only once. The sample here was peripheral blood mononuclear cells, taken before any cancer treatment. The receptor source for this set is a male donor aged 60 or over with stage II lung adenocarcinoma.

The V and J genes are TRBV30 and TRBJ2-5, with 11 positions matching TRBD1. CDR3 length: 14 residues. The V and J ends lost 4 bases and 4 bases, in that order; junction bases with no gene match: 5. Germline assignment: CDR1 GTSNPN and CDR2 SVGIG (reference sequence). CDR3 in amino acids: CAWKGQGASETQYF. The CDR3 nucleotides read TGTGCCTGGAAAGGACAGGGGGCTTCAGAGACCCAGTACTTC.

This clone occurred once. The J gene is TRBJ2-1, the V gene TRBV27, with TRBD1 as a possible D gene (6 bases). Trimming took 4 bases from V and 6 from J, leaving 10 bases between them. Germline V gene sequence: CDR1 MNHEY, CDR2 SMNVEV (reference sequence). CDR3 size: 13 residues. The CDR3 protein is CASSYPDSNEQFF. DNA for the CDR3: TGTGCCAGCAGTTACCCGGACAGCAATGAGCAGTTCTTC.

This clone was seen a single time. The V call is TRBV13, the J call TRBJ2-3; D is perhaps TRBD1 or TRBD2 (5 bases each). Trimming removed 3 bases at V and 2 bases at J, with 9 bases between. This CDR3 contains 14 residues. The germline CDR1 and CDR2 sequences are PRHDT and FYEKMQ (reference sequence). DNA of the CDR3: TGTGCCAGCAGCTTGAGGGGTATCACAGATACGCAGTATTTT. Protein sequence: CASSLRGITDTQYF.

This sequence joins TRBV6-1 and TRBJ2-3, with D perhaps matching TRBD2 (5 bases). The length of the CDR3 is 15 residues. Germline lookup yields CDR1 MNHNS and CDR2 SASEGT. The V end was cut by 0 bases, the J end by 0 bases, with 7 bases between. As DNA, the CDR3 is TGTGCCAGCAGTGAAGCGCGGGTCAGCACAGATACGCAGTATTTT. Translating it yields CASSEARVSTDTQYF.

This clone was observed a handful of times. J is TRBJ1-1 and V is TRBV29-1; D gene unclear. V was pared by 5 bases and J by 0 bases, with 4 bases between. CDR3 length: 11 amino acids. Germline V gene sequence: CDR1 SQVTM, CDR2 ANQGSEA. CDR3 DNA sequence: TGCAGCGTTAGACTGAACACTGAAGCTTTCTTT. Translated: CSVRLNTEAFF.

The rearrangement uses TRBV18 and TRBJ1-1; D not resolved. V lost 0 bases to trimming and J lost 4 bases, with 12 bases between them. Germline CDR1 and CDR2: KGHSH and LQKENI. This CDR3 is 15 amino acids long. The CDR3 protein is CASSPPPHPSTEAFF. For the CDR3, the DNA is TGTGCCAGCTCACCACCTCCACATCCGTCCACTGAAGCTTTCTTT.

Remarks on this clone: Other nucleotide sequences from this sample produce the same CDR3. The gene calls are TRBV18 and TRBJ1-1; D is undetermined. This CDR3 contains 13 residues. Germline assignment: CDR1 KGHSH and CDR2 LQKENI. Trimming pared 2 bases from V and 3 bases from J, leaving 7 bases between. The CDR3 coding sequence is TGTGCCAGCTCACCATCCCAGGACACTGAAGCTTTCTTT. This sequence encodes CASSPSQDTEAFF.

J is TRBJ2-1 and V is TRBV9; the match to TRBD2 covers 8 bases. The CDR3 has 15 residues. With 4 bases clipped from V and 9 bases from J, the junction kept 12 bases outside the gene matches. Looked up from germline, CDR1 is SGDLS and CDR2 is YYNGEE. The CDR3 region is CASSPQRESSSEQFF. The CDR3 nucleotides read TGTGCCAGCAGCCCCCAGCGGGAGTCCTCCAGTGAGCAGTTCTTC.